Here is one T cell receptor beta chain with its context. This clonotype was detected only once. No antigen is known for it. It has no much larger one-base neighbor in the sample; base qualities were not kept. This entry belongs to a study of post-analysis software for immune sequencing data (dated by TCRdb to 2014 to 2015). Study-level background: Relapsing-remitting, secondary progressive and progressive-relapsing multiple sclerosis were recorded as disease courses, and subtype annotation was lacking for some patients. The patient repertoires were set against ten to eleven previously published healthy control repertoires from donors whose ages ranged from 6 to 25 years. A subset of samples was prepared in parallel using single-end sample barcoding, then pooled and co-amplified after Illumina adapter ligation. Broader findings and caveats from the paper: Significantly higher frequencies in patients than in controls were found for roughly five TRBV segments, including TRBV5-6, TRBV5-1 and TRBV20-1. The control group was slightly older than the multiple sclerosis patient group. Significantly lower normalized Chao1 diversity was found in multiple sclerosis patients than in controls, suggesting substantial peripheral T-cell clonal expansion. Direct clustering with F measure showed strong co-clustering of samples prepared in the same batch, prompting a batch-effect correction.

Preparation of the library involved PCR. The reads were generated on an Illumina HiSeq 2500. To reduce PCR and sequencing biases, unique molecular identifiers were incorporated into the TCR beta cDNA libraries. Roughly 0.5 million cDNA molecules were obtained per 1 to 10 million input T cells, so each molecule approximated one T cell. The patient libraries were prepared and sequenced with the same protocol used for the earlier healthy control dataset. Within a given batch, samples were prepared together, multiplexed and sequenced on the same HiSeq lane. The authors processed their data as follows. Raw barcoded reads were processed with MIGEC, and single-read molecular identifier groups were discarded before consensus assembly and CDR3 extraction. VDJtools was used for post-analysis of the clonotype tables, and diversity was normalized by down-sampling every dataset to the size of the smallest sample. Repertoire overlap clustering matched CDR3 amino acid but not nucleotide sequences to correct batch-related cross-sample contamination. TCRdb ran its own pipeline on the public reads, namely fastp trimming at Q25 and MiXCR clone calling, and kept in-frame beta chains. Rows with one shared CDR3 protein collapse into an entry with the most common genes and DNA. Clone size and V and J calls follow TCRdb, not the original study. The sample table holds about 800,000 distinct CDR3 sequences, of which 30% were seen once. Around 0.55% of the sample is in the top ten clones.

CDR1 MDHEN and CDR2 SYDVKM were looked up in the germline V gene. The germline V and J ends show losses of 5 bases and 12 bases respectively, and no gene match explains 4 bases of the junction. The CDR3 runs 11 amino acids, cysteine and phenylalanine included. The kept DNA is CDR3 alone, 33 bases in frame from the first base. To demonstrate the VDJtools post-analysis software, TCR beta repertoires were profiled from the peripheral blood of 10 to 15 young patients with multiple sclerosis. The multiple sclerosis patients were children and adolescents ranging in age from 6 to 15 years. The V and J segments used are TRBV28 and TRBJ2-1; 7 of the junction bases match TRBD2. The source is a girl aged 5-17 years with multiple sclerosis. Sequencing was done on a sample of blood. The nucleotides read TGTGCCAGCAGTGGAACGGGAGGGCAGTTCTTC. Its protein reads: CASSGTGGQFF.